This TCR beta chain is from a study of OX40 agonist ivuxolimab in advanced cancers. Assay used: immunoSEQ multiplex PCR; TCRdb lists only in-frame clones, some missing. Of 70,000 to 75,000 clones listed, about 86% are singletons. The CDR3 totals 15 residues. The trim removed 3 bases at V and 6 bases at J, leaving 6 bases unmatched. Germline loops: CDR1 SNHLY, CDR2 FYNNEI. The cohort excluded patients with autoimmune disease history or systemic immunosuppression. The sequencing here drew on CD4+ or CD8+ T cells sorted from blood, taken in a trial of the OX40 agonist ivuxolimab. This receptor was identified in an adult with an advanced solid tumor such as melanoma, head and neck, liver or kidney cancer. V is TRBV2 and J is TRBJ2-1, with 9 positions matching TRBD2. CDR3 loop: CASSEGLAGFNEQFF. Written as DNA, the CDR3 is TGTGCCAGCAGTGAGGGGCTAGCGGGGTTCAATGAGCAGTTCTTC.